This T cell receptor delta chain was documented in a study of gamma-delta T cells after stem cell transplantation. Per germline, CDR1 GEAIGNYY and CDR2 EKD. V shed 2 bases, J shed 0 bases, and the junction held 12 bases outside the gene matches. The CDR3 is 18 amino acids. TCRdb applied CATT to the RT-PCR reads for clone calling. The data contain 4,500 to 5,500 delta-chain clones, 9.8% of them singletons. The source is a human donor. It is not recorded whose cells these are; they may come from a transplant donor. Specimen: gamma-delta T cells. V usage is TRDV2 and J usage is TRDJ1, with TRDD3 identical over 9 bases. The CDR3 nucleotides read TGTGCCTGTGACAGGGTACTGGGGGACTCTTATTACACCGATAAACTCATCTTT. This translates into CACDRVLGDSYYTDKLIF.